The 30 T cell receptor beta chains in this list originate from one sample, sequenced in a study of patients and donors after allogeneic stem cell transplantation. TCRdb called the RT-PCR reads again in MiXCR, with one record for every CDR3 protein. This table has approximately 200,000 distinct CDR3 sequences, around two fifths appearing once. The sample was blood, either unsorted or a sorted T cell fraction (not recorded which). Receptor source: a human donor who was either an allogeneic HSCT recipient or a stem cell or donor lymphocyte infusion donor (not recorded which). It is not recorded whose cells these are; they may come from a transplant donor.

The rearrangement joins TRBV5-8 to TRBJ1-2, with 8 bases fitting TRBD1. Germline V gene lookup returns CDR1 SGHTS and CDR2 YDEGEE. The CDR3 has 16 residues. J lost 3 bases, V lost 4 bases, and 11 bases had no gene match. The DNA for the CDR3 is TGTGCCAGCAGCCGGGACAGGCCCGACGCCGACTATGGCTACACCTTC. Translated: CASSRDRPDADYGYTF. Full variable domain (remainder filled in from reference TRBV5-8 and TRBJ1-2): EAGVTQSPTHLIKTRGQQATLRCSPISGHTSVYWYQQALGLGLQFLLWYDEGEERNRGNFPPRFSGRQFPNYSSELNVNALELEDSALYLCASSRDRPDADYGYTFGSGTRLTVV.

In its sample, this clonotype was seen once. The V gene is TRBV29-1, the J gene TRBJ1-2; maybe TRBD1 (6 bases). The CDR3 runs to 11 residues. Trimming removed 6 bases at V and 7 bases at J, with 12 bases between. Germline CDR1 reads SQVTM; CDR2 reads ANQGSEA. Here the CDR3 DNA reads TGCAGCGTCTACAGGGAGGCTGGCTACACCTTC. This gives the protein CSVYREAGYTF.

This clonotype was seen a few times. The rearrangement uses TRBV2 and TRBJ1-2; 9 nucleotides match TRBD1. This CDR3 is 15 amino acids long. V dropped 6 bases and J dropped 0; count of bases not matched to a gene: 5. CDR1 is SNHLY, CDR2 FYNNEI, per germline. The CDR3 is CASSDRGGANYGYTF. Written as DNA, the CDR3 is TGTGCCAGCAGCGACAGGGGGGGAGCTAACTATGGCTACACCTTC. The complete variable domain, with remaining parts taken from reference TRBV2 and TRBJ1-2, reads EPEVTQTPSHQVTQMGQEVILRCVPISNHLYFYWYRQILGQKVEFLVSFYNNEISEKSEIFDDQFSVERPDGSNFTLKIRSTKLEDSAMYFCASSDRGGANYGYTFGSGTRLTVV.

This clonotype was seen just once. V is TRBV2 and J is TRBJ2-5, with D possibly TRBD1 on 5 matching bases. This CDR3 comprises 15 residues. Trimming took 2 bases from V and 2 from J, leaving 12 bases between them. The germline V gene has CDR1 SNHLY and CDR2 FYNNEI. The CDR3 sequence is CASSEPRGSQETQYF. The CDR3, as DNA: TGTGCCAGCAGTGAACCTAGGGGTAGTCAAGAGACCCAGTACTTC.

This clonotype was counted between two and nine times. The chain couples TRBV7-9 to TRBJ1-4; 7 nucleotides match TRBD1. Trimming cost V 0 bases and J 6 bases; bases outside gene matches: 7. Germline CDR1 reads SEHNR; CDR2 reads FQNEAQ (reference sequence). The CDR3 runs 16 residues. The CDR3 nucleotides are TGTGCCAGCAGCTTAGCTTGGGACAGACAACATGAAAAACTGTTTTTT. Translated, it gives CASSLAWDRQHEKLFF.

This clonotype was seen once. The chain uses TRBV30 and TRBJ1-4; no reliable D call. The V gene lost 4 bases and the J gene lost 0 bases, with 12 bases spanning the gap. The CDR3 covers 15 residues. Germline V gives CDR1 GTSNPN, CDR2 SVGIG (reference sequence). CDR3 in DNA: TGTGCCTGGAAGGCGGCCCGACCAACTAATGAAAAACTGTTTTTT. It is translated as CAWKAARPTNEKLFF.

The chain has TRBV7-9 and TRBJ1-6, with TRBD1 as a possible D gene (5 bases). This CDR3 spans 14 amino acids. Germline CDR1 reads SEHNR; CDR2 reads FQNEAQ (reference sequence). V lost 5 bases and J lost 12, with 17 bases in between. CDR3 coding DNA: TGTGCCAGCAGCCTCGGGACCCTTGAGTTACCCCTCCACTTT. This translates into CASSLGTLELPLHF.

The V and J genes are TRBV3-1 and TRBJ1-1; the D is unclear. The CDR3 extends over 14 amino acids. Trimming removed 4 bases at V and 4 bases at J, with 13 bases between. Germline loops: CDR1 LGHDT, CDR2 YNNKEL (reference sequence). DNA for the CDR3: TGTGCCAGCAGCCGTCGTTTGTCGATCACTGAAGCTTTCTTT. This encodes CASSRRLSITEAFF.

V usage is TRBV9 and J usage is TRBJ1-2; 9 bases are a match to TRBD1. Trimming cost V 3 bases and J 6 bases; bases outside gene matches: 6. Germline assignment: CDR1 SGDLS and CDR2 YYNGEE. This CDR3 is 14 amino acids long. The CDR3 loop is CASSAQDRGNGYTF. CDR3 DNA sequence: TGTGCCAGCAGCGCCCAGGACAGGGGAAATGGCTACACCTTC. Together with reference TRBV9 and TRBJ1-2, the CDR3 gives the full variable domain: DSGVTQTPKHLITATGQRVTLRCSPRSGDLSVYWYQQSLDQGLQFLIQYYNGEERAKGNILERFSAQQFPDLHSELNLSSLELGDSALYFCASSAQDRGNGYTFGSGTRLTVV.

This chain links TRBV12-3 or TRBV12-4 with TRBJ2-7; weak D call: TRBD2 (6 bases). V was clipped by 2 bases and J by 2 bases, with 10 bases between them. This CDR3 is built from 14 residues. CDR3 residues: CASSLHGLTYEQYF. In DNA, the CDR3 is TGTGCCAGCAGTTTACACGGACTAACCTACGAGCAGTACTTC.

This clonotype was counted only a few times. The chain combines TRBV20-1 with TRBJ1-1, with a possible D match to TRBD1 (6 bases). CDR1 is DFQATT, CDR2 SNEGSKA, per germline (reference sequence). The germline V and J ends were trimmed by 0 bases and 1 base, with 15 bases remaining between them. CDR3 length equals 16 residues. CDR3 DNA sequence: TGCAGTGCTAGAGATGGGAAGGGGGGCAAGAACACTGAAGCTTTCTTT. Protein product: CSARDGKGGKNTEAFF.

The rearrangement links TRBV20-1 to TRBJ1-2; D remains ambiguous. This CDR3 region has 12 residues. CDR1 and CDR2 (germline): DFQATT, SNEGSKA (reference sequence). The V and J ends lost 5 bases and 0 bases respectively, with 7 bases between them. The CDR3 region has the DNA TGCAGTGCTCACACAGCTAACTATGGCTACACCTTC. Translating it yields CSAHTANYGYTF.

This clonotype was counted only a few times. This chain uses TRBV20-1 with TRBJ1-5, with D uncertain. CDR1 is DFQATT and CDR2 is SNEGSKA in the germline V gene (reference sequence). Between the trimmed V and J ends, which lost 3 bases and 3 bases, there was a span of 12 bases. The CDR3 covers 14 residues. This chain's CDR3 is CSARVFGFNQPQHF. CDR3 nucleotides: TGCAGTGCTAGGGTTTTCGGTTTCAATCAGCCCCAGCATTTT.

This clonotype has a count of ten or more. CDR3 sequence (DNA): TGTGCCAGCAGCAACCGGGACAGGGTGAACTATGGCTACACCTTC. Its protein product is CASSNRDRVNYGYTF. The rearrangement uses TRBV5-5 and TRBJ1-2; 9 bases match TRBD1. The germline CDR1 and CDR2 sequences are SGHKS and YYEKEE (reference sequence). The junction had 6 bases not matched to a gene; V was cut back by 4 bases and J by 2 bases. The CDR3 is made up of 15 amino acids.

The V and J genes are TRBV5-1 and TRBJ2-5; TRBD1 aligns across 8 bases. From germline, CDR1 is SGHRS and CDR2 YFSETQ. The J segment lost 4 bases and the V segment lost 4 bases, leaving 9 bases of the junction unmatched. CDR3 length: 15 amino acids. The CDR3 sequence: CASSRDRSSSETQYF. DNA of the CDR3: TGCGCCAGCAGCCGGGACAGGTCTTCTTCAGAGACCCAGTACTTC. The complete variable domain, with remaining parts taken from reference TRBV5-1 and TRBJ2-5, reads KAGVTQTPRYLIKTRGQQVTLSCSPISGHRSVSWYQQTPGQGLQFLFEYFSETQRNKGNFPGRFSGRQFSNSRSEMNVSTLELGDSALYLCASSRDRSSSETQYFGPGTRLLVL.

This clonotype was recorded once. The chain joins TRBV14 to TRBJ1-2; D is uncertain. CDR3 size: 16 residues. V was pared by 2 bases and J by 4 bases, with 17 bases between. Germline V gene sequence: CDR1 SGHDN, CDR2 FVKESK. The CDR3 region has the DNA TGTGCCAGCAGCCAAATGAACGTCTATTCAGGCTATGGCTACACCTTC. Its protein product is CASSQMNVYSGYGYTF. Full variable domain (remainder filled in from reference TRBV14 and TRBJ1-2): EAGVTQFPSHSVIEKGQTVTLRCDPISGHDNLYWYRRVMGKEIKFLLHFVKESKQDESGMPNNRFLAERTGGTYSTLKVQPAELEDSGVYFCASSQMNVYSGYGYTFGSGTRLTVV.

This clonotype was seen more than once but under ten times. The chain recombines TRBV5-1 with TRBJ1-3; 8 bases fit TRBD1. Losses at the gene ends were 4 bases for V and 3 bases for J; bases not matched to a gene: 9. Per the germline V gene, CDR1 is SGHRS and CDR2 is YFSETQ. The CDR3 contains 16 residues. The chain's CDR3 is CASSRGADRDGNTIYF. The DNA of the CDR3 is TGCGCCAGCAGCCGCGGGGCGGACAGGGATGGAAACACCATATATTTT.

The chain recombines TRBV6-5 with TRBJ2-2; unclear D gene. Germline V lookup: CDR1 MNHEY, CDR2 SVGAGI. The CDR3 totals 14 residues. V was shortened by 2 bases and J by 4 bases, with 8 bases between the two germline ends. The CDR3 here is CASSYRDSTGELFF. The CDR3 nucleotides read TGTGCCAGCAGTTACCGTGATTCCACCGGGGAGCTGTTTTTT.

There are a few counts of this clonotype. The V gene is TRBV5-1, the J gene TRBJ2-1; D might be TRBD2 (6 bases). Trimming shortened V by 3 bases and J by 11 bases, and 12 bases separated the two germline ends. The CDR3 is 12 amino acids. Germline V gene lookup returns CDR1 SGHRS and CDR2 YFSETQ. The CDR3 DNA follows: TGCGCCAGCAGCTCCGAGCGGGCTAAGCAGTTCTTC. Translation gives CASSSERAKQFF.

The chain recombines TRBV21-1 with TRBJ1-5. TRBV21-1 constitutes a pseudogene. This CDR3 is 15 amino acids long. The CDR3, as DNA: TGTGCCAGCAGCGGTACGGACCGCTGGAATCAGCCCCAGCATTTT. It is translated as CASSGTDRWNQPQHF.

This rearrangement joins TRBV10-3 to TRBJ2-1, with TRBD1 matching 7 bases. CDR1 is ENHRY and CDR2 is SYGVKD in the germline V gene. The CDR3 extends over 15 amino acids. Losses at the gene ends were 0 bases for V and 6 bases for J; bases not matched to a gene: 5. For the CDR3, the DNA is TGTGCCATCAGTGAGTCGGGACAGTTAGTCAATGAGCAGTTCTTC. Its translation is CAISESGQLVNEQFF.

The rearrangement links TRBV7-9 to TRBJ1-1; a possible D gene is TRBD1 (5 bases). V was shortened by 5 bases and J by 4 bases, with 14 bases between the two germline ends. The CDR3 extends over 14 amino acids. Germline CDR1 is SEHNR and CDR2 is FQNEAQ (reference sequence). CDR3 nucleotides: TGTGCCAGCAGCCCCGGGGCAGTGTTCACTGAAGCTTTCTTT. Its translation is CASSPGAVFTEAFF.

This chain connects TRBV6-5 to TRBJ1-1; 7 bases are shared with TRBD1. CDR1 and CDR2 from the germline V gene are MNHEY and SVGAGI. The length of the CDR3 is 16 residues. V lost 0 bases and J lost 4; bases outside the gene matches: 8. The chain's CDR3 is CASSYSNRGGGTEAFF. CDR3 sequence (DNA): TGTGCCAGCAGTTACTCAAACAGGGGAGGGGGCACTGAAGCTTTCTTT.

The chain combines TRBV28 with TRBJ1-1; maybe TRBD1 (6 bases). The V gene's germline CDR1 is MDHEN and CDR2 SYDVKM. The CDR3 covers 14 residues. Trimming removed 5 bases at V and 4 bases at J, with 14 bases between. The CDR3 reads CASSRGGRGTEAFF. CDR3 nucleotides: TGTGCCAGCAGTCGAGGGGGGAGGGGCACTGAAGCTTTCTTT.

V and J are TRBV7-2 and TRBJ1-1; D gene uncertain. Germline loops: CDR1 SGHTA, CDR2 FQGNSA. Deletions cut 1 base from V and 5 bases from J, with 11 bases between. This CDR3 has 14 residues. The CDR3 protein is CASSLEARWTEAFF. The CDR3 region has the DNA TGTGCCAGCAGCTTAGAGGCAAGGTGGACTGAAGCTTTCTTT.

The chain is built from TRBV2 and TRBJ2-7, with D perhaps TRBD2 (7 bases). The CDR3 has 13 residues. Trimming took 6 bases from V and 5 from J, leaving 14 bases between them. Germline-derived CDR1 and CDR2 are SNHLY and FYNNEI. The CDR3 nucleotides read TGTGCCAGCAGGCCCCCGGGGGGCCACGAGCAGTACTTC. It is translated as CASRPPGGHEQYF.

This clonotype was detected only a few times. The chain links TRBV2 to TRBJ2-5; D assignment may be TRBD1 or TRBD2 (5 bases each). The CDR3 covers 14 residues. Trimming cost V 1 base and J 7 bases, with 13 bases left between them. The germline gives CDR1 SNHLY, CDR2 FYNNEI. CDR3 residues: CASSEGDPRGTQYF. CDR3 DNA sequence: TGTGCCAGCAGTGAAGGGGACCCCAGAGGGACCCAGTACTTC.

Only a few counts were recorded for this clonotype. J is TRBJ1-1 and V is TRBV11-2; D gene uncertain. The CDR3 consists of 13 residues. V lost 4 bases and J lost 6, with 12 bases in between. The V gene's germline CDR1 is SGHAT and CDR2 FQNNGV. The CDR3 loop reads CASSYSGTAEAFF. The CDR3, as DNA: TGTGCCAGCAGCTACTCGGGAACCGCTGAAGCTTTCTTT.

Only a few counts were recorded for this clonotype. The rearrangement uses TRBV7-2 and TRBJ1-6; 7 bases line up with TRBD1. The germline V gene encodes CDR1 SGHTA and CDR2 FQGNSA. This CDR3 is 15 amino acids long. V lost 0 bases and J lost 12; bases outside the gene matches: 8. In nucleotides, the CDR3 is TGTGCCAGCAGCTTAGCCTGGCAGGGGGGTGGACCCCTCCACTTT. Its protein is CASSLAWQGGGPLHF. The full variable domain, completed using reference TRBV7-2 and TRBJ1-6, is GAGVSQSPSNKVTEKGKDVELRCDPISGHTALYWYRQSLGQGLEFLIYFQGNSAPDKSGLPSDRFSAERTGGSVSTLTIQRTQQEDSAVYLCASSLAWQGGGPLHFGNGTRLTVT.

The chain combines TRBV2 with TRBJ1-6; maybe TRBD1 (6 bases). The germline V and J ends were trimmed by 5 bases and 0 bases, with 11 bases remaining between them. This CDR3 is 16 amino acids long. CDR1 SNHLY and CDR2 FYNNEI come from the germline V gene. The CDR3 region has the DNA TGTGCCAGCAGTATTCACAGGGACTCCTATAATTCACCCCTCCACTTT. This codes for CASSIHRDSYNSPLHF.